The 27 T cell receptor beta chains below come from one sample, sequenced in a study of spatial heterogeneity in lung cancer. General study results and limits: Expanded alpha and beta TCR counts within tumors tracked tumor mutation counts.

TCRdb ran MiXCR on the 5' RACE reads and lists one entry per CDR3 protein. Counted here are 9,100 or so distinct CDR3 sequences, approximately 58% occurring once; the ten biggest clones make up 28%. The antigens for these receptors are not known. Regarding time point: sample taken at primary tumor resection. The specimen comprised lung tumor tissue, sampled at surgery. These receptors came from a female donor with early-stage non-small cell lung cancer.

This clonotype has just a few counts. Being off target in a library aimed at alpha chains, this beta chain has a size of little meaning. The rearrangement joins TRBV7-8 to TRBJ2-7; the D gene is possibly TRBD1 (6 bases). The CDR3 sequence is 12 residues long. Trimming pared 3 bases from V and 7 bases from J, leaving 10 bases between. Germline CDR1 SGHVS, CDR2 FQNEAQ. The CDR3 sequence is CASSFRGGEQYF. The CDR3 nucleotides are TGTGCCAGCAGCTTCAGGGGTGGAGAGCAGTACTTC. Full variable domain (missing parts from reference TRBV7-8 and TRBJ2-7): GAGVSQSPRYKVAKRGQDVALRCDPISGHVSLFWYQQALGQGPEFLTYFQNEAQLDKSGLPSDRFFAERPEGSVSTLKIQRTQQEDSAVYLCASSFRGGEQYFGPGTRLTVT.

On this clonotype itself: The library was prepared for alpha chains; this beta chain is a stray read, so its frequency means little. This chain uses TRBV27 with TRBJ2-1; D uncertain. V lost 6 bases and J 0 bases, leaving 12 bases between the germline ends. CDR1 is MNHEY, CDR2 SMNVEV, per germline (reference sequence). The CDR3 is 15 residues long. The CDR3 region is CASRQPRPSYNEQFF. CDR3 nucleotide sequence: TGTGCCAGCAGACAGCCCAGACCCTCCTACAATGAGCAGTTCTTC.

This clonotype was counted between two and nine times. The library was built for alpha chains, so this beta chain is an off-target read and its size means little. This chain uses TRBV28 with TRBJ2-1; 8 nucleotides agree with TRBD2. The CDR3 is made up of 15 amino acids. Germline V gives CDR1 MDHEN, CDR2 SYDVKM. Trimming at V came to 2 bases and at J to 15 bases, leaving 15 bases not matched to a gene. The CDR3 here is CASSLASGSLSLAFF. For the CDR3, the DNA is TGTGCCAGCAGTTTAGCCAGCGGGAGTCTTTCTCTGGCGTTCTTC. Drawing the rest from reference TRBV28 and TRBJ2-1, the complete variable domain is DVKVTQSSRYLVKRTGEKVFLECVQDMDHENMFWYRQDPGLGLRLIYFSYDVKMKEKGDIPEGYSVSREKKERFSLILESASTNQTSMYLCASSLASGSLSLAFFGPGTRLTVL.

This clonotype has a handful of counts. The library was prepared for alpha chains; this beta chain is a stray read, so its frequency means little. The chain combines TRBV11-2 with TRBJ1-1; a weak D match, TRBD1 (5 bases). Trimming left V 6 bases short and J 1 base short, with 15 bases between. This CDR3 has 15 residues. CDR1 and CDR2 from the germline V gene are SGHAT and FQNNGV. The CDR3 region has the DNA TGTGCCAGCAGGAGCTGGGGGAAGAGGAACACTGAAGCTTTCTTT. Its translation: CASRSWGKRNTEAFF.

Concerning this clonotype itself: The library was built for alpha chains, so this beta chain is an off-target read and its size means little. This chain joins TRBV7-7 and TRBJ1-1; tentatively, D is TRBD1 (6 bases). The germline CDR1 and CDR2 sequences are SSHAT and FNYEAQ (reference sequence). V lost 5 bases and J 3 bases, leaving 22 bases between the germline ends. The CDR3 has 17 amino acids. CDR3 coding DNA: TGTGCCAGCAGCCCAAGGGGGGGACAAGATATAGACACTGAAGCTTTCTTT. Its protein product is CASSPRGGQDIDTEAFF.

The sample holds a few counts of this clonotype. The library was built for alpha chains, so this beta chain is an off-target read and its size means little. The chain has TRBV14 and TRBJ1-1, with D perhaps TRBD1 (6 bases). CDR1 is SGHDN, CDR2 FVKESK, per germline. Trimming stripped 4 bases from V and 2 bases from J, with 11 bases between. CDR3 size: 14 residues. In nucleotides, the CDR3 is TGTGCCAGCAGCCCCACAGGGCTTAACACTGAAGCTTTCTTT. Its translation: CASSPTGLNTEAFF.

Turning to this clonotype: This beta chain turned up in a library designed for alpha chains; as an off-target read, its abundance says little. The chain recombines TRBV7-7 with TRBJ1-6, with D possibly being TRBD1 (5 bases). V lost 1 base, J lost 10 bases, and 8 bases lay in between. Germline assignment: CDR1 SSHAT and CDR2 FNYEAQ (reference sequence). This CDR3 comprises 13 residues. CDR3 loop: CASSLEGRSPLHF. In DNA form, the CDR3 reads TGTGCCAGCAGCTTAGAGGGGCGATCACCCCTCCACTTT.

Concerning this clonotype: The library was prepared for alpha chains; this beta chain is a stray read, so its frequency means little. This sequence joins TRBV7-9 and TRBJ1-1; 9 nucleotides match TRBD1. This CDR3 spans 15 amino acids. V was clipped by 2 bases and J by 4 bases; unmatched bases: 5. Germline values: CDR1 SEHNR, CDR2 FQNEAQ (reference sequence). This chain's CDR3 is CASSLLQGASTEAFF. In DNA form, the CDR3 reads TGTGCCAGCAGCTTATTACAGGGGGCAAGCACTGAAGCTTTCTTT.

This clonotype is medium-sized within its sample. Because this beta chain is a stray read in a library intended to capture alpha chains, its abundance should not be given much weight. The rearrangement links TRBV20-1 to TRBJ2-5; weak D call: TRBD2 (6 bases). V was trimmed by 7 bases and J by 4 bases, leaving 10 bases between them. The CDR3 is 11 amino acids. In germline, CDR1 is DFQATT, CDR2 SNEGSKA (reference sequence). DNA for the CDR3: TGCAGTGAACTAGCCCGAGAGACCCAGTACTTC. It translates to CSELARETQYF.

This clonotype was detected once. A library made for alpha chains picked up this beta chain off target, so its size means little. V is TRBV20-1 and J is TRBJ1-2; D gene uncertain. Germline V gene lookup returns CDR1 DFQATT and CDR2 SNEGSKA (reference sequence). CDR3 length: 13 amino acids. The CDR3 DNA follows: TGCAGCAATAGACCATCGGAAAACTATGGCTACACCTTC. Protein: CSNRPSENYGYTF.

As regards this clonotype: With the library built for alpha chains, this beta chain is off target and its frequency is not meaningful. The chain's CDR3 is CATSDFDSRPHQNEKLFF. The CDR3 DNA reads as TGTGCCACCAGTGATTTCGACAGTCGTCCCCACCAAAATGAAAAACTGTTTTTT. The gene calls are TRBV24-1 and TRBJ1-4; a weak D match, TRBD1 (5 bases). There are 18 residues in the CDR3. Between the trimmed V and J ends, which lost 1 base and 5 bases, there was a span of 19 bases. Germline V CDR1 and CDR2: KGHDR, SFDVKD.

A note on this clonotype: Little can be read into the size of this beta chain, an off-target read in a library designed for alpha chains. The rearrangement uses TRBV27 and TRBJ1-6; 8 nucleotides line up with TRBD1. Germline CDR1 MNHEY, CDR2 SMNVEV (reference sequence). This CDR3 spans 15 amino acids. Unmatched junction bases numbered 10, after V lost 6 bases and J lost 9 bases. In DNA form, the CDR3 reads TGTGCCAGCAGGAGACCCGGCCAGGGGGCTTCACCCCTCCACTTT. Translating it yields CASRRPGQGASPLHF.

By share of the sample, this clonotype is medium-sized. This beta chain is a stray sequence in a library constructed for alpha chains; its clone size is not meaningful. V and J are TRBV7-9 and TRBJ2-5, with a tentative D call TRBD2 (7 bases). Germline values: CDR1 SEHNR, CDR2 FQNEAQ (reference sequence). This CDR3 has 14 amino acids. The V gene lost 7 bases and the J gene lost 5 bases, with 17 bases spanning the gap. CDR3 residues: CASTSTGGPETQYF. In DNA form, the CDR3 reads TGTGCCAGCACATCAACCGGGGGGCCGGAGACCCAGTACTTC.

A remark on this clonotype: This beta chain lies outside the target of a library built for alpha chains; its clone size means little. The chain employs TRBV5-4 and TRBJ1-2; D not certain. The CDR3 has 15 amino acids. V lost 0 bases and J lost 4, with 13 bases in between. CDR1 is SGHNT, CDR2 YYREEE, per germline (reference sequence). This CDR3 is CASSLGTQIRYGYTF. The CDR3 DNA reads TGTGCCAGCAGCTTGGGGACTCAAATCCGCTATGGCTACACCTTC.

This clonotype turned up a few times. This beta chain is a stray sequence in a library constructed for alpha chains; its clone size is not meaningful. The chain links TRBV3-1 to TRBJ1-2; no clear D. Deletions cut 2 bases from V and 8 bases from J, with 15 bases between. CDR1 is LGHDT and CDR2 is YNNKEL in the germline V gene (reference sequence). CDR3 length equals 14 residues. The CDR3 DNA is TGTGCCAGCAGCCAAAGGTTACGGGCGGGAGGCTACACCTTC. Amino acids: CASSQRLRAGGYTF. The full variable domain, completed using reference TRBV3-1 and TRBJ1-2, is DTAVSQTPKYLVTQMGNDKSIKCEQNLGHDTMYWYKQDSKKFLKIMFSYNNKELIINETVPNRFSPKSPDKAHLNLHINSLELGDSAVYFCASSQRLRAGGYTFGSGTRLTVV.

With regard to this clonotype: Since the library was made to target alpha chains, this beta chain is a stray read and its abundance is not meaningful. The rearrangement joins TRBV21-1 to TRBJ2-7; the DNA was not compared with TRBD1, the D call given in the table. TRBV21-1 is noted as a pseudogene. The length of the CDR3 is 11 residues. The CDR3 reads CASSPPDEQYF. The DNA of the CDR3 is TGTGCCAGCAGCCCCCCAGACGAGCAGTACTTC.

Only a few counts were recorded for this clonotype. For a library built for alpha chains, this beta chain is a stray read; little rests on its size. DNA of the CDR3: TGTGCCAGCAGTCCGGGGGGGAGCGGCTACGAGCAGTACTTC. Its protein product is CASSPGGSGYEQYF. The chain recombines TRBV12-3 or TRBV12-4 with TRBJ2-7, with TRBD2 identical over 8 bases. Germline trimming cut 5 bases from V and 3 bases from J; bases unmatched to any gene: 6. This CDR3 spans 14 amino acids.

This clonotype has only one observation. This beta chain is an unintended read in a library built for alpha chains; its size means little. The CDR3 bases are TGTGCCAGCCGGGGGGCAGATTATAGCAATCAGCCCCAGCATTTT. This codes for CASRGADYSNQPQHF. The chain links TRBV28 to TRBJ1-5; weak D call: TRBD1 (6 bases). This CDR3 contains 15 residues. Trimming took 8 bases from V and 0 from J, leaving 14 bases between them. Germline CDR1 is MDHEN and CDR2 is SYDVKM.

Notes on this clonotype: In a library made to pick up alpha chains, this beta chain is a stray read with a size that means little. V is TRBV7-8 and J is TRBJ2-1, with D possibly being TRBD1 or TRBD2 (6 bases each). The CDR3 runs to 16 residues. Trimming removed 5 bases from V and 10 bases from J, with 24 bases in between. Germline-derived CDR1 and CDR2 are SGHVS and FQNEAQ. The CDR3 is CASSASRGGPRGEQFF. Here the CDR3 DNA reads TGTGCCAGCAGCGCTAGTCGAGGGGGGCCGAGGGGAGAGCAGTTCTTC.

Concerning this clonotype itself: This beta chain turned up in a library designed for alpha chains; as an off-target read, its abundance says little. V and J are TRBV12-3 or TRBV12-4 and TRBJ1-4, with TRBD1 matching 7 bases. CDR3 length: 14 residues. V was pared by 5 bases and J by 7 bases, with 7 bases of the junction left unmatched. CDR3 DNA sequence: TGTGCCAGCAGTCCTGGGGGGACAGTTGAAAAACTGTTTTTT. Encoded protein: CASSPGGTVEKLFF.

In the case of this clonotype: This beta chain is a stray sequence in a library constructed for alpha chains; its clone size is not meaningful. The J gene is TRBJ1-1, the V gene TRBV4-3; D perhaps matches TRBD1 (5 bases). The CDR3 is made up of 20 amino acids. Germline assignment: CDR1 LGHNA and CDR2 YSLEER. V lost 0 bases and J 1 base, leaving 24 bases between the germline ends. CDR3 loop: CASSQDWPVGGRVKNTEAFF. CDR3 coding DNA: TGCGCCAGCAGCCAAGATTGGCCCGTCGGGGGAAGGGTCAAGAACACTGAAGCTTTCTTT.

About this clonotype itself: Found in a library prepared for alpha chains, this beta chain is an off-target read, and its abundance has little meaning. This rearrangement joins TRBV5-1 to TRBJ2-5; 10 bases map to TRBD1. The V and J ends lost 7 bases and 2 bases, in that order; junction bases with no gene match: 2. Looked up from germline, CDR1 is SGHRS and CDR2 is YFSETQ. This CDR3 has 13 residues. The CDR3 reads CASRGQGQETQYF. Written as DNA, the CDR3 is TGCGCCAGCCGGGGACAGGGGCAAGAGACCCAGTACTTC.

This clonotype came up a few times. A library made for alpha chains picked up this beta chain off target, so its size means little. The CDR3: CASSADRGAFF. The CDR3 nucleotides are TGTGCCAGCAGTGCAGACAGGGGAGCTTTCTTT. The rearrangement uses TRBV28 and TRBJ1-1; 8 bases map to TRBD1. The ends lost 5 bases at V and 10 bases at J; junction bases unmatched: 3. Germline assignment: CDR1 MDHEN and CDR2 SYDVKM. The CDR3 runs 11 residues.

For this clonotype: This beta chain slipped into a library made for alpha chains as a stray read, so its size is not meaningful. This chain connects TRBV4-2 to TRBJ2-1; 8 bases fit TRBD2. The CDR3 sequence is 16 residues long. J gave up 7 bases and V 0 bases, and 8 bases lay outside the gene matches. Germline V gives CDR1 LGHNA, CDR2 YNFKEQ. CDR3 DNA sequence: TGTGCCAGCAGCCAAGAGGACGCGGGGGGAGGGAATGAGCAGTTCTTC. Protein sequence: CASSQEDAGGGNEQFF.

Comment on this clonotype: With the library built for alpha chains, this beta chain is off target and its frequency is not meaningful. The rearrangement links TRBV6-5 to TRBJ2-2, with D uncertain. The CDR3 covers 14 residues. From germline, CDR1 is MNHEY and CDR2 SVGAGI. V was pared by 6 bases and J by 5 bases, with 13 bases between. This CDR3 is CASRVGPMTGELFF. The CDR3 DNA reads TGTGCCAGCAGGGTCGGACCAATGACCGGGGAGCTGTTTTTT.

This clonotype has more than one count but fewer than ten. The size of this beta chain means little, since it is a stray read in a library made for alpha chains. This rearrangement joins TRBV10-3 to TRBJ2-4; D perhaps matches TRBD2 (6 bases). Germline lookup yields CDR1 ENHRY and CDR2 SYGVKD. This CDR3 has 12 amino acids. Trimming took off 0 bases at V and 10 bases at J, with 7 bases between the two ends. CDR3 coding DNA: TGTGCCATCAGTGAGTCGGGACTGATTCAGTACTTC. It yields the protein CAISESGLIQYF.

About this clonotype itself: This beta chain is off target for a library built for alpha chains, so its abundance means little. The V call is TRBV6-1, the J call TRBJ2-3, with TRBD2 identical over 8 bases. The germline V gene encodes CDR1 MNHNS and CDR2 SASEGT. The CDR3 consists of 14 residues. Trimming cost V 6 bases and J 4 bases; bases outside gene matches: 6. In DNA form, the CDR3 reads TGTGCCAGCAGGACCGGACTAGCATCAGATACGCAGTATTTT. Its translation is CASRTGLASDTQYF.